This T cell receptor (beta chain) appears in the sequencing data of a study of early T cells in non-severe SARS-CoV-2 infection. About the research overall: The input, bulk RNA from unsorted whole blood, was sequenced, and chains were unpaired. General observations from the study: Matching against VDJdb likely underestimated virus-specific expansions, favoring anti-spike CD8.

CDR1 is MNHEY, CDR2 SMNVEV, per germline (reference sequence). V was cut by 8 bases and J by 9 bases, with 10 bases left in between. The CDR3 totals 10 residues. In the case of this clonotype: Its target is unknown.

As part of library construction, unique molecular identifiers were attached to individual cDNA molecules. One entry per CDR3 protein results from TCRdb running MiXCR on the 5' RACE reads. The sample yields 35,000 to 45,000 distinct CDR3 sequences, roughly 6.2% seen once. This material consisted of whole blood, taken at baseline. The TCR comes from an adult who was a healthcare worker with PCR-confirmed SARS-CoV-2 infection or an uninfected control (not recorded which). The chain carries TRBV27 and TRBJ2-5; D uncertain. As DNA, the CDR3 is TGTGCCAGCTCCGGAACATCCCAGTACTTC. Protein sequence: CASSGTSQYF.